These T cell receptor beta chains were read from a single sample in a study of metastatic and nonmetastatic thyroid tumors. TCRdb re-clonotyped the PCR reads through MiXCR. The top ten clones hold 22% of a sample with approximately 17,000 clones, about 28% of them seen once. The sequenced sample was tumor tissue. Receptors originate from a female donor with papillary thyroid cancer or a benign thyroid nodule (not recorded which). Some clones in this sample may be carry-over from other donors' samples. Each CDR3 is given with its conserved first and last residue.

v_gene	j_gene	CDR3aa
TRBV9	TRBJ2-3	CASSVEGRGGQGDTQYF
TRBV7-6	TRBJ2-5	CASSLELQETQYF
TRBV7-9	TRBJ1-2	CASSSSGTSGYTF
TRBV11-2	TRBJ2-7	CASSPPGQNYEQYF
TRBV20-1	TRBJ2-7	CSARDQGGGAHEQYF
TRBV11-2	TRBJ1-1	CASSLRGNTEAFF
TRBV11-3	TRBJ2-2	CASSSNTGELFF
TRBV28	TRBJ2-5	CASTSSGRMAQYF
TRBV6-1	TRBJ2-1	CASSWDYRGNEQFF
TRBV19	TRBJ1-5	CAIRPGHGIYGNQPQHF
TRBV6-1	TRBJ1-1	CAAWGPSTEAFF
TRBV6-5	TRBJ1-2	CASSYLDRPNYVYTF
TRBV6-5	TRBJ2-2	CASSYSLGTANTGELFF
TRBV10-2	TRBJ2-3	CASSTSGGRPLTDTQYF
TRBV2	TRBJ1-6	CASKLEGLNSPLHF
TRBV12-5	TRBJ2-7	CASGSNDRLPYEQYF
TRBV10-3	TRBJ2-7	CAISEFGLAGVYEQYF
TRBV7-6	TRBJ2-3	CASSLGGRTDTQYF
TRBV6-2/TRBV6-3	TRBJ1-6	CASSYSEGTRSPLHF
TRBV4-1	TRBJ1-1	CASSQGIGEKAFF
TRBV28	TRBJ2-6	CPSSLSYRAGANVLTF
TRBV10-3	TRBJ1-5	CAISDREVAQPQHF
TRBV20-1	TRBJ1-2	CSATGVGDVGYTF
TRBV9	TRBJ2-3	CASSVVSGGANTQYF
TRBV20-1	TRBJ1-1	CSARQGLWTEAFF
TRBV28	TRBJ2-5	CASSLSTRGGETQYF
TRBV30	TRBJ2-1	CAWGGSIYNEQFF
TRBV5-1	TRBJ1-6	CASSLGGQWYNLPLHF
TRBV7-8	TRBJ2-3	CASSPRDSGVDTQYF
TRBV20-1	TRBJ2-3	CSAPGSGTDTQYF
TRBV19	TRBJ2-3	CASSHPSVDTQYF
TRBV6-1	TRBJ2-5	CASSEGGVGETQYF
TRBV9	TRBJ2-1	CASSTKLAGGPGEQFF
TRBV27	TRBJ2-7	CASSSGSGPTPYEQYF
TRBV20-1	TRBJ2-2	CSSRDLIRGPNTGELFF
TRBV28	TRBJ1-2	CASSLGDLYGYTF
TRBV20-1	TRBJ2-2	CSARGGGSAGELFF
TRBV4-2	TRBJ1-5	CASSQFGTSNQPQHF
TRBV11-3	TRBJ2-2	CASSSRGSGNTGELFF
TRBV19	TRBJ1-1	CASSDPQGARNTEAFF
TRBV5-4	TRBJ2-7	CASSLDISYEQYF
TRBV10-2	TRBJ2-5	CASSEPGLAVETQYF
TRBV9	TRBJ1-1	CASSGAGTATMNTEAFF